A single sample is the source of the 13 T cell receptor beta chains below, sequenced in a study of blood T cells in healthy people across ages. The authors ran a second PCR of about 6 to 12 cycles using a sample-barcoded 5' primer and a J-beta primer mix. TCRdb recomputed calls from the 5' RACE reads with MiXCR, one row per CDR3 protein. The sample has about 640,000 distinct CDR3 sequences; 45% to 65% are singletons. Sequencing used blood. These receptors all come from a man aged 55 to 70 in good health.

This clonotype was counted a few times. The chain has TRBV11-2 and TRBJ2-7, with a weak D call TRBD2 (5 bases). This CDR3 has 14 residues. V was pared by 6 bases and J by 5 bases, with 17 bases between. CDR1 is SGHAT and CDR2 is FQNNGV in the germline V gene. This CDR3 reads CASSPTGFYHEQYF. In nucleotides, the CDR3 is TGTGCCAGCAGTCCGACGGGATTTTATCACGAGCAGTACTTC.

This clonotype turned up a few times. The chain is built from TRBV28 and TRBJ1-2; no clear D. V was pared by 5 bases and J by 6 bases, with 10 bases between. This CDR3 comprises 12 residues. Germline V lookup: CDR1 MDHEN, CDR2 SYDVKM. CDR3 sequence (DNA): TGTGCCAGCAGTACTAATCTCCATGGCTACACCTTC. It codes for CASSTNLHGYTF.

Only a few counts were recorded for this clonotype. The rearrangement uses TRBV7-2 and TRBJ2-5; 8 bases line up with TRBD2. Germline lookup yields CDR1 SGHTA and CDR2 FQGNSA. V lost 7 bases to trimming and J lost 4 bases; unmatched junction nucleotides: 5. The CDR3 extends over 13 amino acids. The CDR3 nucleotides are TGTGCCAGCAAACGCGGGGGGCGAGAGACCCAGTACTTC. This sequence encodes CASKRGGRETQYF.

The chain carries TRBV11-2 and TRBJ2-3; D is ambiguous. Germline-derived CDR1 and CDR2 are SGHAT and FQNNGV. Trimming removed 1 base from V and 4 bases from J, with 6 bases in between. The CDR3 covers 13 residues. The CDR3 nucleotides read TGTGCCAGCAGCTTAGGGGTTTCAGATACGCAGTATTTT. This codes for CASSLGVSDTQYF.

This CDR3 is CSARGTSGLNEQFF. The CDR3, as DNA: TGCAGTGCTAGAGGGACTAGCGGCCTGAATGAGCAGTTCTTC. The chain joins TRBV20-1 to TRBJ2-1; 10 nucleotides align to TRBD2. The CDR3 is 14 amino acids. Germline trimming cut 1 base from V and 7 bases from J; bases unmatched to any gene: 4. Germline V CDR1 and CDR2: DFQATT, SNEGSKA (reference sequence).

In this sample, this clonotype turned up a few times. This sequence joins TRBV20-1 and TRBJ2-1; 10 bases are shared with TRBD1. This CDR3 spans 15 amino acids. Germline assignment: CDR1 DFQATT and CDR2 SNEGSKA (reference sequence). The junction had 9 bases not matched to a gene; V was cut back by 3 bases and J by 7 bases. The CDR3 loop is CSASSTGGGQNEQFF. The CDR3 nucleotides are TGCAGTGCTAGCTCGACAGGGGGCGGACAAAATGAGCAGTTCTTC.

This clonotype was counted only a few times. V gene TRBV5-1 combines with J gene TRBJ2-1, with TRBD2 matching over 8 bases. CDR1 is SGHRS, CDR2 YFSETQ, per germline. This CDR3 has 15 residues. V trimming: 0 bases; J trimming: 7 bases; junction bases outside the gene matches: 6. The CDR3 DNA is TGCGCCAGCAGCTTGGACGGGGGGGAAACAAATGAGCAGTTCTTC. Translating gives CASSLDGGETNEQFF.

The chain is built from TRBV20-1 and TRBJ2-5; TRBD2 matches 7 bases. The better agreement between TRBJ2-1 and the DNA end casts doubt on the J call. The CDR3 has 13 amino acids. Per the germline V gene, CDR1 is DFQATT and CDR2 is SNEGSKA (reference sequence). The CDR3 loop reads CSAWTSFYNNQFF. In DNA, the CDR3 is TGCAGCGCATGGACTAGTTTCTACAACAACCAGTTCTTC.

V gene TRBV12-3 or TRBV12-4 combines with J gene TRBJ2-1, with a tentative D call TRBD2 (5 bases). This CDR3 contains 14 residues. V was clipped by 6 bases and J by 1 base, with 10 bases between them. In DNA, the CDR3 is TGTGCCAGCAGCATCGGGGAATCCTACAATGAGCAGTTCTTC. Protein product: CASSIGESYNEQFF.

This clonotype showed up just a few times. A read error may be the cause here, since a much bigger clone is one base away. The V and J genes are TRBV28 and TRBJ2-7; possibly TRBD1 for D (6 bases). Trimming pared 5 bases from V and 7 bases from J, leaving 18 bases between. The CDR3 covers 14 residues. The germline V gene has CDR1 MDHEN and CDR2 SYDVKM. In DNA form, the CDR3 reads TGTGCCAGCAGTGTAAGGTGGGGGCTGGGGGAGCAGTACTTC. It specifies CASSVRWGLGEQYF.

J is TRBJ2-5 and V is TRBV6-6, with D perhaps matching TRBD2 (5 bases). This CDR3 comprises 14 residues. Germline-derived CDR1 and CDR2 are MNHNY and SVGAGI (reference sequence). Trimming took off 8 bases at V and 2 bases at J, with 15 bases between the two ends. The CDR3 DNA reads as TGTGCCAGCGGTTCCCTGGCGGGTCAAGAGACCCAGTACTTC. Amino acid sequence: CASGSLAGQETQYF.

A remark on this clonotype: Since a much larger clone is just one base distant, this may be a read error. This rearrangement joins TRBV5-1 to TRBJ1-1; no definite D call. The CDR3 loop spans 14 amino acids. V lost 3 bases to trimming and J lost 8 bases, with 17 bases between them. CDR1 and CDR2 (germline): SGHRS, YFSETQ. The CDR3 sequence is CASSSEGPRVEAFF. The CDR3 bases are TGCGCCAGCAGCTCGGAGGGCCCGCGGGTCGAAGCTTTCTTT.

This rearrangement joins TRBV10-3 to TRBJ2-2; D remains unclear. V was trimmed by 1 base and J by 1 base, leaving 4 bases between them. CDR1 ENHRY and CDR2 SYGVKD come from the germline V gene. The CDR3 consists of 14 residues. The CDR3 reads CAISEWENTGELFF. CDR3 DNA: TGTGCCATCAGTGAGTGGGAGAACACCGGGGAGCTGTTTTTT.